Shown below are 16 T cell receptor beta chains from a single sample sequenced in a study of shared T cell receptors in the human thymus (dated by TCRdb to 2020 to 2022). Preparation of the library involved the immunoSEQ multiplex PCR assay. Entries here come from immuneACCESS through TCRdb and include only in-frame sequences with V and J called. Some clones fail to appear in such tables; in the studies checked, an unresolved V gene covers under half of the shortfall, and the cause of the remainder is unknown. The sample contains more than 550,000 clones, 70% to 90% of them found a single time. The top ten hold around 0.0094% of the sample. These data also formed part of another study, on human thymus T cells.

The source material was thymocytes. The receptors here all came from a girl less than two years old with a congenital heart defect. Donor details come from another sample of the same person, matched by shared clones.

The chain has TRBV2 and TRBJ1-5; D possibly corresponds to TRBD1 (6 bases). The CDR3 has 19 amino acids. CDR1 and CDR2 (germline): SNHLY, FYNNEI. Trimming took off 3 bases at V and 0 bases at J, with 21 bases between the two ends. CDR3 sequence reads: CASSDIPPAGAGSNQPQHF. CDR3 coding DNA: TGTGCCAGCAGTGATATCCCCCCGGCGGGGGCGGGTAGCAATCAGCCCCAGCATTTT.

This clone appeared a single time. The CDR3 here is CASSVVTEAFF. In DNA, the CDR3 is TGTGCCAGCAGCGTAGTCACTGAAGCTTTCTTT. This rearrangement joins TRBV6-1 to TRBJ1-1; D is undetermined. The ends were cut back, 6 bases at V and 4 bases at J, with 6 bases in the middle. Looked up from germline, CDR1 is MNHNS and CDR2 is SASEGT. CDR3 size: 11 residues.

This clone was seen a few times. This chain links TRBV9 with TRBJ2-2; TRBD2 aligns across 12 bases. V lost 4 bases, J lost 7 bases, and 5 bases stayed unmatched. The CDR3 is 15 residues long. Germline V gives CDR1 SGDLS, CDR2 YYNGEE. CDR3: CASSFRTSGDGELFF. Here the CDR3 DNA reads TGTGCCAGCAGCTTTCGGACTAGCGGGGACGGGGAGCTGTTTTTT.

This chain joins TRBV12-5 and TRBJ1-2; D gene uncertain. V dropped 0 bases and J dropped 0 bases, with 11 bases sitting between them. CDR3 length: 16 amino acids. CDR1 LGHNT and CDR2 FRNRAP come from the germline V gene. CDR3 in amino acids: CASGLVHAGPNYGYTF. The DNA for the CDR3 is TGTGCTAGTGGTTTGGTACATGCTGGCCCTAACTATGGCTACACCTTC.

The chain recombines TRBV27 with TRBJ2-7; 8 bases align to TRBD1. This CDR3 contains 16 residues. V dropped 5 bases and J dropped 5; count of bases not matched to a gene: 14. CDR1 and CDR2 from the germline V gene are MNHEY and SMNVEV (reference sequence). Here the CDR3 reads CASSRSLKTGEDEQYF. In DNA, the CDR3 is TGTGCCAGCAGTAGATCTTTAAAGACAGGGGAGGACGAGCAGTACTTC.

V gene TRBV15 combines with J gene TRBJ1-2; D possibly corresponds to TRBD1 (6 bases). The CDR3 covers 12 residues. CDR1 LNHNV and CDR2 YYDKDF come from the germline V gene (reference sequence). V was trimmed by 5 bases and J by 6 bases, leaving 10 bases between them. As DNA, the CDR3 is TGTGCCACCAGCCACAGGGTAGATGGCTACACCTTC. Translated, it gives CATSHRVDGYTF.

The rearrangement links TRBV5-5 to TRBJ2-1; tentatively, D is TRBD2 (6 bases). The germline V and J ends were trimmed by 4 bases and 4 bases, with 21 bases remaining between them. The CDR3 is 17 residues long. Germline CDR1 and CDR2: SGHKS and YYEKEE (reference sequence). In DNA, the CDR3 is TGTGCCAGCAGCCGGGACTCCCTGCTCGCCCGATACAATGAGCAGTTCTTC. Translation: CASSRDSLLARYNEQFF.

For this clone: The same CDR3 arises from other DNA sequences in this sample as well. J is TRBJ2-2 and V is TRBV2; unclear D gene. The CDR3 sequence is 13 residues long. V dropped 4 bases and J dropped 3 bases, with 6 bases sitting between them. CDR1 SNHLY and CDR2 FYNNEI come from the germline V gene. CDR3 DNA: TGTGCCAGCAGTGTCGGTGACACCGGGGAGCTGTTTTTT. Its protein is CASSVGDTGELFF. Full variable domain (outside the CDR3, taken from reference TRBV2 and TRBJ2-2): EPEVTQTPSHQVTQMGQEVILRCVPISNHLYFYWYRQILGQKVEFLVSFYNNEISEKSEIFDDQFSVERPDGSNFTLKIRSTKLEDSAMYFCASSVGDTGELFFGEGSRLTVL.

V and J are TRBV13 and TRBJ1-2; the match to TRBD1 covers 9 bases. CDR1 and CDR2 (germline): PRHDT, FYEKMQ (reference sequence). The CDR3 covers 13 residues. V trimming: 5 bases; J trimming: 6 bases; junction bases outside the gene matches: 4. The DNA for the CDR3 is TGTGCCAGCAGCCGGGACAGGGATCATGGCTACACCTTC. As protein: CASSRDRDHGYTF.

This clone was seen more than once but under ten times. The chain combines TRBV6-5 with TRBJ1-2; 7 nucleotides align to TRBD1. CDR1 and CDR2 from the germline V gene are MNHEY and SVGAGI. Trimming at V came to 6 bases and at J to 5 bases, leaving 9 bases not matched to a gene. This CDR3 region has 14 residues. The CDR3 loop reads CASRPRGGRYGYTF. CDR3 bases: TGTGCCAGCAGACCCAGAGGGGGCAGATATGGCTACACCTTC.

This chain links TRBV9 with TRBJ2-5; 7 bases fit TRBD1. Looked up from germline, CDR1 is SGDLS and CDR2 is YYNGEE. This CDR3 has 13 residues. V shed 3 bases and J 2 bases; nucleotides not matched to a gene: 1. The CDR3 DNA reads TGTGCCAGCAGCGGGGGACAGCAAGAGACCCAGTACTTC. This gives the protein CASSGGQQETQYF.

The V and J genes are TRBV30 and TRBJ1-2; D remains unclear. Germline-derived CDR1 and CDR2 are GTSNPN and SVGIG (reference sequence). V was cut by 3 bases and J by 8 bases, with 19 bases left in between. The CDR3 loop spans 14 amino acids. This CDR3 reads CAWSEDVGLGGYTF. CDR3 nucleotide sequence: TGTGCCTGGAGCGAGGACGTAGGACTTGGGGGCTACACCTTC.

The chain uses TRBV5-1 and TRBJ2-1; no reliable D call. CDR1 and CDR2 (germline): SGHRS, YFSETQ. This CDR3 is built from 16 residues. The V end lost 0 bases, the J end lost 0 bases, and 10 bases lay between the germline ends. CDR3 DNA: TGCGCCAGCAGCTTGGGGGCACAAAGCTCCTACAATGAGCAGTTCTTC. Amino acids: CASSLGAQSSYNEQFF.

The chain uses TRBV5-1 and TRBJ1-4; 9 nucleotides align to TRBD1. The length of the CDR3 is 15 residues. V lost 4 bases to trimming and J lost 4 bases; unmatched junction nucleotides: 5. Germline V CDR1 and CDR2: SGHRS, YFSETQ. The CDR3 region is CASSTDRGCNEKLFF. The CDR3 DNA follows: TGCGCCAGCAGCACGGACAGGGGATGTAATGAAAAACTGTTTTTT.

CDR3 bases: TGTGCCATCAGTGAGGGAGGGGGCGCGTTCCGGAACATTCAGTACTTC. Translating gives CAISEGGGAFRNIQYF. This rearrangement joins TRBV10-3 to TRBJ2-4; TRBD1 might be the D (7 bases). V lost 2 bases to trimming and J lost 7 bases, with 18 bases between them. CDR3 length: 16 residues. Per the germline V gene, CDR1 is ENHRY and CDR2 is SYGVKD.

In its sample, this clone was seen once. The V gene is TRBV11-3, the J gene TRBJ1-1, with D possibly matching TRBD1 (6 bases). Germline CDR1 reads SGHNT; CDR2 reads YENEEA. V lost 4 bases, J lost 4 bases, and 13 bases lay in between. CDR3 length equals 14 residues. CDR3 coding DNA: TGTGCCAGCAGCTCAGGACAGCCCATCACTGAAGCTTTCTTT. Protein sequence: CASSSGQPITEAFF.